This T cell receptor (beta chain) was captured in a study of beta chain features in type 1 diabetes. Expressed TCRB transcripts were sequenced, since all the RNA that had been isolated was reverse transcribed. TCRdb keeps only in-frame clones here, not all; method: immunoSEQ multiplex PCR. The data show around 40,000 clones, with approximately 61% seen just once and 1.5% to 2% held by the top ten. Comments on this clone: What it binds is unknown.

The germline V gene has CDR1 ENHRY and CDR2 SYGVKD. The CDR3 length is 16 residues. V trimming: 6 bases; J trimming: 3 bases; junction bases outside the gene matches: 4. Findings and caveats of the study: For Type 1 diabetes patients, all four CD4+ subsets carried TCRB CDR3s that were moderately but significantly shorter.

Sequencing was done on a sample of Tregs from blood. The chain has TRBV10-3 and TRBJ2-3; 15 bases are a match to TRBD2. The receptor was derived from a man younger than 45 with type 1 diabetes. Some clones in this sample may be carry-over from other donors' samples. In nucleotides, the CDR3 is TGTGCCATCAGCAACGGACTAGCGGGGGGGACAGATACGCAGTATTTT. Translation: CAISNGLAGGTDTQYF.